The present entry profiles one T cell receptor beta chain with its context. Its antigen is still unknown. All donors were Caucasian adults living in Nashville, Tennessee. The data stem from a study of shared clonotypes between healthy human individuals. At deep level, the assay was performed. Method: immunoSEQ multiplex PCR; TCRdb's copy keeps in-frame clones and lacks some. The sample has about a million clones, about 80% seen once. General observations from the study: Specimens sampled were limited to blood, with tissue repertoires likely differing. Clonotypes shared by all four sorted-subset donors had higher generation probabilities than non-shared clonotypes.

This CDR3 is built from 16 residues. Input material: memory CD4+ T cells sorted from blood. The subset is: CD45RA-negative fraction. The clonotype comes from a man younger than 35 in good health. The chain recombines TRBV12-2 with TRBJ2-1; TRBD2 reflects the table's D call only, with no check against the DNA. TRBV12-2 is a pseudogene. The CDR3 here is CASRSSPGLCYNEQFF. CDR3 DNA: TGTGCAAGTCGCTCGAGCCCGGGACTGTGTTACAATGAGCAGTTCTTC.